The source of this T cell receptor (beta chain) is a study of shared clonotypes between healthy human individuals. The study, taken as a whole, reports: Estimated richness values were generally larger in naive subsets than in memory subsets.

Profiling relied on immunoSEQ multiplex PCR, and the TCRdb table lists in-frame clones only, not all of them. This sample has about 2.4 million clones, with under 95% found just once. Trimming shortened V by 2 bases and J by 3 bases, and 11 bases separated the two germline ends. Germline loops: CDR1 SGHVS, CDR2 FQNEAQ. The CDR3 has 14 residues. To note about this clone: No antigen is known for it.

Sequencing used naive CD4+ T cells from PBMCs. As to subset: CD45RA+ positively selected. The chain carries TRBV7-8 and TRBJ2-7; D gene unclear. The sequence was obtained from a man younger than 35 in good health. Some clones in this sample may be carry-over from other donors' samples. The CDR3 spells CASSLSGTIYEQYF. DNA for the CDR3: TGTGCCAGCAGCTTAAGTGGAACTATCTACGAGCAGTACTTC. Full variable domain (outside the CDR3, taken from reference TRBV7-8 and TRBJ2-7): GAGVSQSPRYKVAKRGQDVALRCDPISGHVSLFWYQQALGQGPEFLTYFQNEAQLDKSGLPSDRFFAERPEGSVSTLKIQRTQQEDSAVYLCASSLSGTIYEQYFGPGTRLTVT.